These T cell receptor beta chains were read from a single sample in a study of OX40 agonist ivuxolimab in advanced cancers. Sequencing was performed with immunoSEQ multiplex PCR; in TCRdb, only in-frame clones are kept and a portion is missing. The sample consists of about 35,000 clones, nearly 75% of them appearing once. The sample here was CD4+ or CD8+ T cells sorted from blood, taken in a trial of the OX40 agonist ivuxolimab. All receptors derive from an adult with an advanced solid tumor such as melanoma, head and neck, liver or kidney cancer. Each CDR3 is given with its conserved first and last residue. D genes are given only for firm matches. Clone size, where shown, is once, few, many, or a class for clones that have expanded.

d_call: -; v_call: TRBV18; clone_size: once; j_call: TRBJ2-1; cdr3_aa: CASSPPEGYNEQFF; cdr3_nt: TGTGCCAGCTCACCACCGGAGGGTTACAATGAGCAGTTCTTC
d_call: TRBD1; v_call: TRBV19; clone_size: few; j_call: TRBJ2-4; cdr3_aa: CASSGGTGAVAKNIQYF; cdr3_nt: TGTGCCAGTAGTGGGGGGACAGGGGCCGTAGCCAAAAACATTCAGTACTTC
d_call: TRBD1; v_call: TRBV4-2; clone_size: -; j_call: TRBJ1-2; cdr3_aa: CASSQEIDRVDGYTF; cdr3_nt: TGTGCCAGCAGCCAAGAAATAGACAGGGTGGATGGCTACACCTTC
d_call: -; v_call: TRBV30; clone_size: -; j_call: TRBJ2-2; cdr3_aa: CAWRKGTTGELFF; cdr3_nt: TGTGCCTGGAGAAAGGGTACCACCGGGGAGCTGTTTTTT
d_call: -; v_call: TRBV7-2; clone_size: -; j_call: TRBJ1-1; cdr3_aa: CASSAGIAEAFF; cdr3_nt: TGTGCCAGCAGCGCCGGGATTGCGGAAGCTTTCTTT
d_call: -; v_call: TRBV7-2; clone_size: few; j_call: TRBJ1-2; cdr3_aa: CASSSQGMLPGYGYTF; cdr3_nt: TGTGCCAGCAGCTCGCAGGGGATGCTTCCGGGCTATGGCTACACCTTC
d_call: -; v_call: TRBV10-3; clone_size: -; j_call: TRBJ1-3; cdr3_aa: CAISESTGERNTIYF; cdr3_nt: TGTGCCATCAGTGAGTCGACGGGGGAGAGAAACACCATATATTTT
d_call: TRBD1; v_call: TRBV10-3; clone_size: -; j_call: TRBJ1-5; cdr3_aa: CASYLHGQGVYSNQPQHF; cdr3_nt: TGTGCCAGTTACCTTCATGGACAGGGTGTTTATAGCAATCAGCCCCAGCATTTT
d_call: -; v_call: TRBV2; clone_size: -; j_call: TRBJ1-2; cdr3_aa: CASIRSQINYGYTF; cdr3_nt: TGTGCCAGCATAAGGTCTCAGATTAACTATGGCTACACCTTC
d_call: -; v_call: TRBV2; clone_size: -; j_call: TRBJ1-1; cdr3_aa: CASSVNVVDTEAFF; cdr3_nt: TGTGCCAGCAGTGTTAACGTGGTAGACACTGAAGCTTTCTTT
d_call: -; v_call: TRBV29-1; clone_size: -; j_call: TRBJ1-2; cdr3_aa: CSATDNYGYTF; cdr3_nt: TGCAGCGCCACTGACAACTATGGCTACACCTTC
d_call: -; v_call: TRBV6-1; clone_size: -; j_call: TRBJ1-6; cdr3_aa: CASRHPSSYNSPLHF; cdr3_nt: TGTGCCAGCAGGCACCCATCAAGTTATAATTCACCCCTCCACTTT
d_call: -; v_call: TRBV2; clone_size: -; j_call: TRBJ2-2; cdr3_aa: CASRTSRGELFF; cdr3_nt: TGTGCCAGCAGAACTAGTCGCGGGGAGCTGTTTTTT
d_call: -; v_call: TRBV2; clone_size: -; j_call: TRBJ1-2; cdr3_aa: CARPTGFGPTWENYGYTF; cdr3_nt: TGTGCCAGACCTACGGGGTTTGGACCAACTTGGGAAAACTATGGCTACACCTTC
d_call: -; v_call: TRBV7-6; clone_size: -; j_call: TRBJ2-7; cdr3_aa: CASSLKGTGRHYEQYF; cdr3_nt: TGTGCCAGCAGCTTAAAAGGTACGGGCAGGCACTACGAGCAGTACTTC
d_call: -; v_call: TRBV29-1; clone_size: -; j_call: TRBJ2-5; cdr3_aa: CSVVVVRETQYF; cdr3_nt: TGCAGCGTTGTAGTGGTCCGGGAGACCCAGTACTTC